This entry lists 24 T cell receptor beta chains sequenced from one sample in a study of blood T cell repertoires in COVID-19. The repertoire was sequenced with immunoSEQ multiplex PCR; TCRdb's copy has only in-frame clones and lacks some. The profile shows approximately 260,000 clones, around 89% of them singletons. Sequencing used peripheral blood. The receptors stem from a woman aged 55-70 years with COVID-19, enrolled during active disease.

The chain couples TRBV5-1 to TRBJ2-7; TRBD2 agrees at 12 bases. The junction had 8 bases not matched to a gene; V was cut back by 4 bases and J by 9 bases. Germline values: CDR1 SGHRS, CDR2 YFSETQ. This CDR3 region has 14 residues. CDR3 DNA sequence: TGCGCCAGCAGCCTAGCGGGGGGGCCAGAGGTGCAGTACTTC. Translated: CASSLAGGPEVQYF. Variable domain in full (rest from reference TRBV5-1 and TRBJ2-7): KAGVTQTPRYLIKTRGQQVTLSCSPISGHRSVSWYQQTPGQGLQFLFEYFSETQRNKGNFPGRFSGRQFSNSRSEMNVSTLELGDSALYLCASSLAGGPEVQYFGPGTRLTVT.

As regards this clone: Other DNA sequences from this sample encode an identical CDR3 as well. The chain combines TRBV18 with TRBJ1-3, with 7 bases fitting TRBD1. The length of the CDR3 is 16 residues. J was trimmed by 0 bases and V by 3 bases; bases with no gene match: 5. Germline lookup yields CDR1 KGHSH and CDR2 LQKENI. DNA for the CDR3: TGTGCCAGCTCACCTGGGACAGCCAGCTCTGGAAACACCATATATTTT. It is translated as CASSPGTASSGNTIYF.

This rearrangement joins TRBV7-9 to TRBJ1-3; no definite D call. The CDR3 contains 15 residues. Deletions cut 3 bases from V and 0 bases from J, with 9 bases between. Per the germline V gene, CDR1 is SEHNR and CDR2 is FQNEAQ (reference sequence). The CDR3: CASSFEAASGNTIYF. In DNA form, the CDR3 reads TGTGCCAGCAGCTTTGAGGCCGCCTCTGGAAACACCATATATTTT.

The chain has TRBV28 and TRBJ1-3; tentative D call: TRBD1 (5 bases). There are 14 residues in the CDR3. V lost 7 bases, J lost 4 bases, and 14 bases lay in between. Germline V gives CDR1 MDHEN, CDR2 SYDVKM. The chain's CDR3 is CASIRREGGNTIYF. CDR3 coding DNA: TGTGCCAGCATCCGCCGGGAGGGGGGAAACACCATATATTTT.

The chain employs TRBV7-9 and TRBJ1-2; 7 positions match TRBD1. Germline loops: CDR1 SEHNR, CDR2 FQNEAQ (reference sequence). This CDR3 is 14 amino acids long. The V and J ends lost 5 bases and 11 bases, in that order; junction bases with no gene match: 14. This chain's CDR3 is CASSPGGLYSGYTF. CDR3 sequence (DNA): TGTGCCAGCAGCCCAGGGGGTCTGTATTCTGGTTACACCTTC. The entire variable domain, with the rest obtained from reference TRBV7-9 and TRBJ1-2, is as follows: DTGVSQNPRHKITKRGQNVTFRCDPISEHNRLYWYRQTLGQGPEFLTYFQNEAQLEKSRLLSDRFSAERPKGSFSTLEIQRTEQGDSAMYLCASSPGGLYSGYTFGSGTRLTVV.

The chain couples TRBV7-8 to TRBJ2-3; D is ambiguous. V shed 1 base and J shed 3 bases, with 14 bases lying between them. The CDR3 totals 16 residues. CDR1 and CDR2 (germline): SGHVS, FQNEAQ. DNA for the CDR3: TGTGCCAGCAGCTTAGGCTACGTATTCGTTACAGATACGCAGTATTTT. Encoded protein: CASSLGYVFVTDTQYF.

DNA of the CDR3: TGCGCCAGCAGCCAAGTTGGCGGGGGGGCCCTGAACAATGAGCAGTTCTTC. It translates to CASSQVGGGALNNEQFF. The rearrangement links TRBV4-1 to TRBJ2-1, with 9 bases identical to TRBD2. The CDR3 sequence is 17 residues long. The V gene's germline CDR1 is MGHRA and CDR2 YSYEKL. V trimming: 1 base; J trimming: 5 bases; junction bases outside the gene matches: 9.

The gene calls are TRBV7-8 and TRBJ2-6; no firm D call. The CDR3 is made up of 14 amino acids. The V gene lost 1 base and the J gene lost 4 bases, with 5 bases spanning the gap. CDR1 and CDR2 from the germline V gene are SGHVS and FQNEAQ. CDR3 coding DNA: TGTGCCAGCAGCTTAGAGCCAGGGGCCAACGTCCTGACTTTC. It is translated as CASSLEPGANVLTF.

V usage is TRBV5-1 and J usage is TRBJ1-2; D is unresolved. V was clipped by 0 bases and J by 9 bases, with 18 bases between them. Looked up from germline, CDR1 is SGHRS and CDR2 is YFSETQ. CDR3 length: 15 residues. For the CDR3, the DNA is TGCGCCAGCAGCTTGGCTTACCGGAGGGCCCAGAGCTACACCTTC. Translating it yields CASSLAYRRAQSYTF.

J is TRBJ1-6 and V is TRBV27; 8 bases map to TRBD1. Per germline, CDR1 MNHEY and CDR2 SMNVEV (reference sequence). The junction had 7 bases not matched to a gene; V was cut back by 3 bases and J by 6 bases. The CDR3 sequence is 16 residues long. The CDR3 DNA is TGTGCCAGCAGTTTCCTCCGGACAGGGATTAATTCACCCCTCCACTTT. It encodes CASSFLRTGINSPLHF.

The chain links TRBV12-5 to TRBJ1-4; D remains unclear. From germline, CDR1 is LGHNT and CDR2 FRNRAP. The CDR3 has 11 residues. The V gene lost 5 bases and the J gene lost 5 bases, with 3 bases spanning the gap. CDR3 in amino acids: CASGQNEKLFF. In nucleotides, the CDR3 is TGTGCTAGTGGTCAAAATGAAAAACTGTTTTTT. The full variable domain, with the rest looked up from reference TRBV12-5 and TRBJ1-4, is DARVTQTPRHKVTEMGQEVTMRCQPILGHNTVFWYRQTMMQGLELLAYFRNRAPLDDSGMPKDRFSAEMPDATLATLKIQPSEPRDSAVYFCASGQNEKLFFGSGTQLSVL.

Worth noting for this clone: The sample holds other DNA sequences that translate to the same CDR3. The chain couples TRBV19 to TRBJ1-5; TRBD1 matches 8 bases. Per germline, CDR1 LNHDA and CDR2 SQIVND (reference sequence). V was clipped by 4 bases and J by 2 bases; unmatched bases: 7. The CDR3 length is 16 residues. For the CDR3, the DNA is TGTGCCAGTAGTACATCTCACAGGGGGGGCAATCAGCCCCAGCATTTT. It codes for CASSTSHRGGNQPQHF.

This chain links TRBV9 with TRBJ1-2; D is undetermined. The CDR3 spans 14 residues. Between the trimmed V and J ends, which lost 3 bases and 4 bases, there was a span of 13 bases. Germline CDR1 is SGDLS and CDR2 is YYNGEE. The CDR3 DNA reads TGTGCCAGCAGCGCGTGGATATGGAGCTATGGCTACACCTTC. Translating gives CASSAWIWSYGYTF.

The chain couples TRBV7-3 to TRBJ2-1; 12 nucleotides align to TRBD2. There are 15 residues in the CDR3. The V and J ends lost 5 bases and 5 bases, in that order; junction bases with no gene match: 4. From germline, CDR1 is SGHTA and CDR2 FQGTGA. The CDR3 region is CASSPGLAGNNEQFF. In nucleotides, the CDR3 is TGTGCCAGCAGCCCAGGACTAGCGGGGAACAATGAGCAGTTCTTC.

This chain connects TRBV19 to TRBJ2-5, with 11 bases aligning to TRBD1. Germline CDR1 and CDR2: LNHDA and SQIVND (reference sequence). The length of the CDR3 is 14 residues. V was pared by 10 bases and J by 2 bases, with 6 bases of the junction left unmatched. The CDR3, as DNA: TGTGCCACTACGGGGACAGGGGGACAAGAGACCCAGTACTTC. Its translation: CATTGTGGQETQYF.

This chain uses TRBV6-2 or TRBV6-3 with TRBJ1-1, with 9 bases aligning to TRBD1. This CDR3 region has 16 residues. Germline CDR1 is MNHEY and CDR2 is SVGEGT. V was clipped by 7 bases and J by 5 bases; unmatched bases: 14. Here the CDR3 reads CASIPVTGGAWTEAFF. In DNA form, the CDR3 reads TGTGCCAGCATCCCCGTCACAGGGGGCGCGTGGACTGAAGCTTTCTTT.

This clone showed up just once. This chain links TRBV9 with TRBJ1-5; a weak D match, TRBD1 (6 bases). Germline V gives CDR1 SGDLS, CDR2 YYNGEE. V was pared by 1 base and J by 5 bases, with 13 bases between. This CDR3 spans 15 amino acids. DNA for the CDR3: TGTGCCAGCAGCGTACGTCCGGGACAAGATCAGCCCCAGCATTTT. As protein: CASSVRPGQDQPQHF.

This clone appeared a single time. CDR3 loop: CASSAGNNQPQHF. CDR3 bases: TGTGCCAGCAGCGCAGGGAACAATCAGCCCCAGCATTTT. The chain combines TRBV7-3 with TRBJ1-5; D perhaps matches TRBD1 (5 bases). Per germline, CDR1 SGHTA and CDR2 FQGTGA. CDR3 length equals 13 residues. V was pared by 5 bases and J by 3 bases, with 8 bases between.

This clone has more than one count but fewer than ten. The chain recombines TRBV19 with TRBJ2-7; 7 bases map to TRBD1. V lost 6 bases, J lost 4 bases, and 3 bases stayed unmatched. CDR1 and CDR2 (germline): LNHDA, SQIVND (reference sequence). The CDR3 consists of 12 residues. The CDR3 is CASRRGPYEQYF. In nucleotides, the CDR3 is TGTGCCAGTAGGAGGGGGCCGTACGAGCAGTACTTC. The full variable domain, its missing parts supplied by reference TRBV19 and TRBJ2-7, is DGGITQSPKYLFRKEGQNVTLSCEQNLNHDAMYWYRQDPGQGLRLIYYSQIVNDFQKGDIAEGYSVSREKKESFPLTVTSAQKNPTAFYLCASRRGPYEQYFGPGTRLTVT.

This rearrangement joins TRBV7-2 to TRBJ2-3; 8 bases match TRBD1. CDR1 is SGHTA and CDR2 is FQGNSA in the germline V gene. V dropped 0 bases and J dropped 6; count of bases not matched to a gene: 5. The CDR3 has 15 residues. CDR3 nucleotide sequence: TGTGCCAGCAGCTTAGCTCGGACAGGGCGGGATACGCAGTATTTT. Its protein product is CASSLARTGRDTQYF.

The CDR3 region has the DNA TGTGCCACCTCACAGGCCAACTATGGCTACACCTTC. Translated, it gives CATSQANYGYTF. The genes are TRBV6-1 and TRBJ1-2, with D tentatively TRBD1 (5 bases). The CDR3 extends over 12 amino acids. The germline CDR1 and CDR2 sequences are MNHNS and SASEGT. The germline V and J ends were trimmed by 10 bases and 2 bases, with 11 bases remaining between them.

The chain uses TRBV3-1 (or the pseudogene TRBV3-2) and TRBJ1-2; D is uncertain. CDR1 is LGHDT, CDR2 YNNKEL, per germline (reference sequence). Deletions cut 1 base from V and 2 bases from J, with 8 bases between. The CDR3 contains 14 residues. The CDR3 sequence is CASSQAVLNYGYTF. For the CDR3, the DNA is TGTGCCAGCAGCCAAGCAGTTTTGAACTATGGCTACACCTTC.

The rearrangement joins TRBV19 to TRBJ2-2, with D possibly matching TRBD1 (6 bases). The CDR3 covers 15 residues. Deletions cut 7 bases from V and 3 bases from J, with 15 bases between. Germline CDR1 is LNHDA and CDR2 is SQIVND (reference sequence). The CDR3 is CASIGGQSHTGELFF. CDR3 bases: TGTGCCAGTATAGGGGGTCAAAGCCACACCGGGGAGCTGTTTTTT.

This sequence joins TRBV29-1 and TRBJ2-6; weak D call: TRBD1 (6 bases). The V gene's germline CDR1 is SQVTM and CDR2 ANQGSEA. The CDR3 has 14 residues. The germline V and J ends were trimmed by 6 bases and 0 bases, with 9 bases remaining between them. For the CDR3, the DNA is TGCAGCGTCACAGGGAGCTCTGGGGCCAACGTCCTGACTTTC. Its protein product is CSVTGSSGANVLTF.